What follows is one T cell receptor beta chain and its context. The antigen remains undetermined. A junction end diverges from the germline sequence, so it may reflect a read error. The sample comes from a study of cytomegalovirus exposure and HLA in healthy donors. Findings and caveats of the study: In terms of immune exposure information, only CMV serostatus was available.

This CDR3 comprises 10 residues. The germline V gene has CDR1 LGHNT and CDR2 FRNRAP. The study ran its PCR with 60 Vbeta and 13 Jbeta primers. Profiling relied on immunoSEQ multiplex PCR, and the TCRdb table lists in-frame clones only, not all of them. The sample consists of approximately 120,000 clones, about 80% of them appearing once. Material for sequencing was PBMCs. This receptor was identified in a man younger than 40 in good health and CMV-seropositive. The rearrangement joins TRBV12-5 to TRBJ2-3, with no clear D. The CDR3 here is CASGLYGFLF. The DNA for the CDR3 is TGTGCTAGTGGTTTGTACGGTTTTCTTTTT.